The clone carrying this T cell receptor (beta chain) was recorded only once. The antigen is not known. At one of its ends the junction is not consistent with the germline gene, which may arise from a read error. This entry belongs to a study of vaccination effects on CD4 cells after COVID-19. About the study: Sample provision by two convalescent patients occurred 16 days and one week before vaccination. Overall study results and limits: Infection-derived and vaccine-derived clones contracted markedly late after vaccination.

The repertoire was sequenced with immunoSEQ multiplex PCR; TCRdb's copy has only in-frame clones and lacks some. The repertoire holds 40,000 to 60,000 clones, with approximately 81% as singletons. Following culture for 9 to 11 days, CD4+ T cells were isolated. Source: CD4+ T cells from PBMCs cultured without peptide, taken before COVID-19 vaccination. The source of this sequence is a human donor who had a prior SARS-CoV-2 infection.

CDR3 nucleotides: TGTGCTAGCAGCTTACTAGCGGGGGAGACCGGGGAGCTGTTTTTT. Amino acid sequence: CASSLLAGETGELFF. The chain joins TRBV7-7 to TRBJ2-2, with TRBD2 matching over 11 bases. CDR1 is SSHAT, CDR2 FNYEAQ, per germline (reference sequence). The CDR3 loop spans 15 amino acids.